The present entry profiles one T cell receptor beta chain with its context. Antigen: not known. The data were obtained in a study of cytomegalovirus exposure and HLA in healthy donors. The primer mix had 60 Vbeta and 13 Jbeta primers. TCRdb keeps only in-frame clones here, not all; method: immunoSEQ multiplex PCR. The table includes 250,000 to 350,000 clones, 75% to 90% detected once. Study-wide results and limits: Most TCR sequences showed up rarely, but some public TCRs showed up in many donors.

With V trimmed by 5 bases and J by 7 bases, 8 bases remained unmatched. The CDR3 is 15 residues long. Per germline, CDR1 SGHAT and CDR2 FQDESV (reference sequence). This rearrangement joins TRBV11-1 to TRBJ1-4; 9 nucleotides agree with TRBD1. The receptor's source is a man aged 35 to 55 in good health and CMV-seropositive. Sequencing was done on a sample of PBMCs. The CDR3 protein is CASSAYRGQSEKLFF. The CDR3 bases are TGTGCCAGCAGCGCCTACAGGGGGCAGAGTGAAAAACTGTTTTTT.